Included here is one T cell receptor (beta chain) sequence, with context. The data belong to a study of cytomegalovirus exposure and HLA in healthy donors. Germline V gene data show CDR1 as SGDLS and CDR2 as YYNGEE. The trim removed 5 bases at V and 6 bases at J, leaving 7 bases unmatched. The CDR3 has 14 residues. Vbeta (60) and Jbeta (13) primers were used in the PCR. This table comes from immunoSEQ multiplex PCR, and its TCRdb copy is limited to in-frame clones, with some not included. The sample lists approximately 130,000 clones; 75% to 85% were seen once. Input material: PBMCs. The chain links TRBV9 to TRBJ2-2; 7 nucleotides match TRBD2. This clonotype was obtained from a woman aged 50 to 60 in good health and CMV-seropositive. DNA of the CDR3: TGTGCCAGCAGGAGGCGGCGGGAGTCCGGGGAGCTGTTTTTT. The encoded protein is CASRRRRESGELFF.